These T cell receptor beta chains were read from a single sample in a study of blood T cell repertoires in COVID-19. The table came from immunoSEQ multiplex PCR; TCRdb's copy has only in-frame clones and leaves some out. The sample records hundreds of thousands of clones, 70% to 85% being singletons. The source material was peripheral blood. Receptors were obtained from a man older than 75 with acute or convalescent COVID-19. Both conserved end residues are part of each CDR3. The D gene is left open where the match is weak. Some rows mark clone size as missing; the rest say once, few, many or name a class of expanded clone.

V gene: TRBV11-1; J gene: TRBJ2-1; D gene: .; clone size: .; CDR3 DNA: TGTGCCAGCAGCCTTCTGACTATCGGGACTCGCAATGAGCAGTTCTTC; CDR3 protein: CASSLLTIGTRNEQFF
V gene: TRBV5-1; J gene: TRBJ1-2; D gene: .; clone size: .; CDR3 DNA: TGCGCCAGCAAAGGGACTTCGGAGGACTATGGCTACACCTTC; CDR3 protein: CASKGTSEDYGYTF
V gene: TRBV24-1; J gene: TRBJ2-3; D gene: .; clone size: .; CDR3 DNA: TGTGCCACCTCGACCCCAGGGGAATCTAGCACAGATACGCAGTATTTT; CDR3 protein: CATSTPGESSTDTQYF
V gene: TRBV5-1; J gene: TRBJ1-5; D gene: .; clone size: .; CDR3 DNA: TGCGCCAGCAGCTCGCCTCGGGGGAGACAGAGGAATCAGCCCCAGCATTTT; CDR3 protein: CASSSPRGRQRNQPQHF
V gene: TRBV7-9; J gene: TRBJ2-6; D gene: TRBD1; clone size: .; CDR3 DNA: TGTGCCAGCAGCCCTCGACAGGGAAGCTCTGGGGCCAACGTCCTGACTTTC; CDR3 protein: CASSPRQGSSGANVLTF
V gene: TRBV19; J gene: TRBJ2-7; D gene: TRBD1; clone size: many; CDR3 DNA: TGTGCCAGTAGTATAGGGACAGGAATTATCCACGAGCAGTACTTC; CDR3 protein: CASSIGTGIIHEQYF
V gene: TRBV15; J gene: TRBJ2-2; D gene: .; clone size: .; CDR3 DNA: TGTGCCACCAGCAGGGACTACACCGGGGAGCTGTTTTTT; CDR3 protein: CATSRDYTGELFF
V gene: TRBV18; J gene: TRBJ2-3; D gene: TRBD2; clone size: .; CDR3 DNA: TGTGCCAGCTCACCACTAGGACTAGCGGGAGTTTCCACAGATACGCAGTATTTT; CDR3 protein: CASSPLGLAGVSTDTQYF
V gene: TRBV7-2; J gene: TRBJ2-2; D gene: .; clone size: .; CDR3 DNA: TGTGCCAGCAGCTCTAGCGTGACCCTAAGGCTTACCGGGGAGCTGTTTTTT; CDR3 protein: CASSSSVTLRLTGELFF
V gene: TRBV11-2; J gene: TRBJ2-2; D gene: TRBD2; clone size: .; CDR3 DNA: TGTGCCAGCAGCTCCCCTAGCGGGGGGCCGAACACCGGGGAGCTGTTTTTT; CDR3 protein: CASSSPSGGPNTGELFF
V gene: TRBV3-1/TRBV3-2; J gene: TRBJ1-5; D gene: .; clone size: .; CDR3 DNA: TGTGCCAGCAGCCCGGTAAGCAATCAGCCCCAGCATTTT; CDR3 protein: CASSPVSNQPQHF
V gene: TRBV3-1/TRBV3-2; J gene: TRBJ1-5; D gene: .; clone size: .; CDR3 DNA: TGTGCCAGCAGCCGGCGGGTCAGCAATCAGCCCCAGCATTTT; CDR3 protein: CASSRRVSNQPQHF
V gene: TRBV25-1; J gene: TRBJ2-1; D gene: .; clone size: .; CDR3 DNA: TGTGCCAGCAGTGAAGGCAGGTCCCAGTACAATGAGCAGTTCTTC; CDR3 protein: CASSEGRSQYNEQFF
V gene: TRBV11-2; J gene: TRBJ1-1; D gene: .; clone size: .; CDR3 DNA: TGTGCCAGCGGATCTAGGGAGACTGAAGCTTTCTTT; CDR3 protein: CASGSRETEAFF
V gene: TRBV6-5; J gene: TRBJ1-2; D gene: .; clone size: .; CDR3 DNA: TGTGCCAGCACTACTGCCGGGGGTGCTAACTATGGCTACACCTTC; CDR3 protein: CASTTAGGANYGYTF
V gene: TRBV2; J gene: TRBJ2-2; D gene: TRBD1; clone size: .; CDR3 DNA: TGTGCCAGCAGAGCGGACAGGGCGAACACCGGGGAGCTGTTTTTT; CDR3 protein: CASRADRANTGELFF
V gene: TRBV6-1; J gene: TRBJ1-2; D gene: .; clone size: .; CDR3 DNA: TGTGCCAGCAGTGAATTGCTAGGTCGAACTACATCTCAATATGGCTACACCTTC; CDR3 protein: CASSELLGRTTSQYGYTF
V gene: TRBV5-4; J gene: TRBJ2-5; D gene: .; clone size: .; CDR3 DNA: TGTGCCAGCAGCCCGACTAGTACGAAGGAGACCCAGTACTTC; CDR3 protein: CASSPTSTKETQYF